Following are 7 T cell receptor beta chains from one sample sequenced in a study of blood T cell repertoires in COVID-19. The method was immunoSEQ multiplex PCR; TCRdb's version includes in-frame clones alone and lacks a portion of them. The table shows roughly 70,000 clones, with about 87% occurring only once. Source material: peripheral blood. The receptors were sampled from a man between 50 and 59 years old with active COVID-19.

The rearrangement uses TRBV5-6 and TRBJ2-1, with 9 bases lining up with TRBD1. The germline CDR1 and CDR2 sequences are SGHDT and YYEEEE. V trimming: 3 bases; J trimming: 7 bases; junction bases outside the gene matches: 8. The CDR3 totals 15 residues. DNA for the CDR3: TGTGCCAGCAGCTGGGGGACAGGGTCCTGGAATGAGCAGTTCTTC. Translating it yields CASSWGTGSWNEQFF.

V and J are TRBV5-1 and TRBJ1-1, with D perhaps matching TRBD1 (5 bases). CDR1 and CDR2 (germline): SGHRS, YFSETQ. Trimming removed 3 bases at V and 1 base at J, with 7 bases between. This CDR3 is 13 amino acids long. The CDR3 coding sequence is TGCGCCAGCAGCTCTACAGGGAACACTGAAGCTTTCTTT. Its translation is CASSSTGNTEAFF.

V gene TRBV7-8 combines with J gene TRBJ1-1; D gene unclear. Trimming removed 1 base from V and 6 bases from J, with 12 bases in between. CDR3 length equals 14 residues. Germline-derived CDR1 and CDR2 are SGHVS and FQNEAQ. The CDR3 bases are TGTGCCAGCAGCTTAGATGGACGGAGGGCTGAAGCTTTCTTT. Amino acid sequence: CASSLDGRRAEAFF.

The chain carries TRBV19 and TRBJ2-1, with TRBD2 matching 7 bases. With 5 bases clipped from V and 6 bases from J, the junction kept 22 bases outside the gene matches. The CDR3 sequence is 19 residues long. Germline CDR1 and CDR2: LNHDA and SQIVND (reference sequence). CDR3 DNA: TGTGCCAGTAGTCTCTTACGATCCGGGCTAAGCGGGAACGTCAATGAGCAGTTCTTC. Amino acid sequence: CASSLLRSGLSGNVNEQFF.

This sequence joins TRBV5-4 and TRBJ2-1; tentative D call: TRBD2 (6 bases). The CDR3 is 13 residues long. The V end lost 3 bases, the J end lost 5 bases, and 9 bases lay between the germline ends. In germline, CDR1 is SGHNT, CDR2 YYREEE (reference sequence). The CDR3 nucleotides read TGTGCCAGCAGCTGGCGGGGCGACAATGAGCAGTTCTTC. Its translation is CASSWRGDNEQFF.

This clone was picked up one time. This chain uses TRBV7-2 with TRBJ2-1; 8 bases map to TRBD2. Germline V CDR1 and CDR2: SGHTA, FQGNSA. The CDR3 is 17 amino acids. The ends lost 1 base at V and 3 bases at J; junction bases unmatched: 8. The CDR3 DNA reads TGTGCCAGCAGCTTAGGAGTGCTAGCGGGTTTCTACAATGAGCAGTTCTTC. The encoded protein is CASSLGVLAGFYNEQFF.

This chain links TRBV4-2 with TRBJ1-1, with unresolved D. CDR1 is LGHNA and CDR2 is YNFKEQ in the germline V gene. Trimming left V 1 base short and J 0 bases short, with 12 bases between. The CDR3 runs to 16 residues. CDR3 amino acids: CASSQGGRGMNTEAFF. The CDR3 DNA reads TGTGCCAGCAGCCAAGGCGGCCGGGGTATGAACACTGAAGCTTTCTTT.